The 6 T cell receptor beta chains below come from one sample, sequenced in a study of T cell repertoires in cytomegalovirus infection. Each CDR3 protein is one row after TCRdb ran MiXCR on the reads. Seen here are under 800,000 distinct CDR3 sequences, less than 25% observed once, and the top ten hold 7% to 9%. What was sequenced was CD8+ T cells from PBMCs. The receptors stem from a human donor in good health (CMV status not recorded). Some clones in this sample may be carry-over from other donors' samples.

Comment on this clonotype: This could be a read error, since a much larger clone is one nucleotide away. V is TRBV12-3 or TRBV12-4 and J is TRBJ2-5; 7 nucleotides line up with TRBD1. The CDR3 consists of 14 residues. The CDR3 here is CANSPRDSEETQYF. In DNA, the CDR3 is TGTGCCAACAGTCCCAGGGACAGTGAGGAGACCCAGTACTTC.

This clonotype was seen a handful of times. The chain uses TRBV7-2 and TRBJ2-1, with unresolved D. CDR1 and CDR2 (germline): SGHTA, FQGNSA. The CDR3 has 17 residues. The V and J ends lost 2 bases and 1 base respectively, with 15 bases between them. CDR3 nucleotides: TGTGCCAGCAGCTTAATGGGTCATTTTAGTTCCTACAATGAGCAGTTCTTC. Its translation is CASSLMGHFSSYNEQFF.

This clonotype came up many times. The chain uses TRBV7-2 and TRBJ2-7; 9 bases align to TRBD2. V was clipped by 2 bases and J by 2 bases; unmatched bases: 1. Germline values: CDR1 SGHTA, CDR2 FQGNSA. The CDR3 spans 14 residues. The CDR3 bases are TGTGCCAGCAGCTTATGGACTAGCGCCTACGAGCAGTACTTC. Residues: CASSLWTSAYEQYF.

The chain links TRBV29-1 to TRBJ1-1; D is perhaps TRBD1 (6 bases). The V end lost 0 bases, the J end lost 1 base, and 6 bases lay between the germline ends. CDR3 length: 13 amino acids. Germline V gene lookup returns CDR1 SQVTM and CDR2 ANQGSEA. This CDR3 is CSVEEDRNTEAFF. CDR3 DNA: TGCAGCGTTGAAGAGGACAGGAACACTGAAGCTTTCTTT.

This chain uses TRBV2 with TRBJ2-1, with D possibly being TRBD2 (5 bases). Trimming took 2 bases from V and 2 from J, leaving 10 bases between them. Looked up from germline, CDR1 is SNHLY and CDR2 is FYNNEI. The CDR3 is 15 amino acids. CDR3: CASSEWTRAYNEQFF. CDR3 in DNA: TGTGCCAGCAGTGAATGGACTCGGGCCTACAATGAGCAGTTCTTC.

At least ten counts were recorded for this clonotype. The V call is TRBV7-8, the J call TRBJ2-2, with D possibly being TRBD1 (5 bases). Germline CDR1 reads SGHVS; CDR2 reads FQNEAQ. The CDR3 is 14 residues long. Between the trimmed V and J ends, which lost 2 bases and 3 bases, there was a span of 7 bases. The CDR3 reads CASSLLGDTGELFF. CDR3 DNA sequence: TGTGCCAGCAGCTTATTAGGGGACACCGGGGAGCTGTTTTTT.